This T cell receptor beta chain derives from a study of blood T cell repertoires in COVID-19 (dated by TCRdb to about 2020). About the full investigation: Samples covering the acute and convalescent phases of COVID-19 were provided by collaborators in the United States, Italy and Spain. The material from the prospective study consisted of cDNA or gDNA derived from T cells, B-cell-depleted T cells, or PBMCs. The dataset comprised deeply sampled blood TCRbeta repertoires from subjects exposed to, actively infected with, or recovered from COVID-19. The repertoires were made available in a free public database intended to serve as a resource for research on the immune response to SARS-CoV-2. The samples were drawn from two sources: the first 160 participants of the ongoing ImmuneRACE study, and over 950 subjects contributed by 6 global collaborators. A de-identified subject ID, COVID-19 status, age in years and sex were almost always included in the sample metadata. Where available, HLA class I and class II types were obtained from metadata supplied by the sample provider rather than from assay-based typing. Broader findings and caveats from the paper: Clinical and demographic metadata were provided uncurated, with the amount varying by source and participant.

The collaborating institutions used their own protocols to collect whole blood in K2EDTA tubes. For TCRbeta analysis, collaborators shipped samples as frozen whole blood, isolated PBMCs, or DNA extracted from either of those sample types. The CDR3 starts with the cysteine, ends with the phenylalanine, and has 15 residues. The retained sequence is limited to the CDR3, 45 bases, with the frame set at the first base. Trimming takes 3 bases from V and 2 bases from J, and the germline ends sit 11 bases apart. According to the germline V gene, CDR1 reads MDHEN and CDR2 reads SYDVKM. As concerns this clone: Its antigen remains undetermined. Base-call qualities are not available, and no considerably larger clone is one nucleotide away.

The immunoSEQ Assay, a bias-controlled multiplex PCR, was used to amplify TCRbeta CDR3 regions from genomic DNA. From the authors' description of their analysis: The number of nucleated cells in each sample was estimated from the amplification of reference gene primers within the assay. Sequence reads were collapsed and filtered to measure the absolute abundance of every unique TCRbeta CDR3 rearrangement. Productive Simpson clonality was computed per sample as the square root of Simpson's diversity index over productive rearrangements. Entries here come from immuneACCESS through TCRdb and include only in-frame sequences with V and J called. Some clones fail to appear in such tables; in the studies checked, an unresolved V gene covers under half of the shortfall, and the cause of the remainder is unknown. Clonal size and the V and J genes are those of that table, whereas D and trimming came from the DNA. The sample table records 150,000 to 200,000 clones; 79% of these occur just once. 17% of the sample lies in the top ten.

This receptor was taken from a man aged 55-75 years with active or convalescent COVID-19. Material: peripheral blood. The sequence links TRBV28 to TRBJ1-3; the D gene remains uncertain. The sequenced DNA is TGTGCCAGCAGTTTGCCGGGAGTTACTGGAAACACCATATATTTT. It specifies CASSLPGVTGNTIYF.